The clone carrying this TCR beta chain was found a few times. Its antigen is not identified. A much larger clone lies a single base off, so this may be a read error. The data were obtained in a study of naive and memory T cell subsets. The study, taken as a whole, reports: Between naive and memory subsets, TCR abundance power law exponents differed. Diversity fell and Gini index rose from naive through CM, EM, EMRA.

The beta constant-region primer was an equimolar mix of two oligonucleotides covering TRBC1 and TRBC2. Ligated cDNA was amplified by four rounds of PCR with nested alpha and beta constant-region primers and SP2. TCRdb ran MiXCR on the UMI-ligation and nested PCR reads and lists one entry per CDR3 protein. The profile shows about 18,000 distinct CDR3 sequences, around 9% of them singletons. The germline V and J ends were trimmed by 0 bases and 1 base, with 13 bases remaining between them. Looked up from germline, CDR1 is SGHNT and CDR2 is YYREEE (reference sequence). This CDR3 comprises 16 residues. What was sequenced was central memory CD8+ T cells from blood. The chain is built from TRBV5-4 and TRBJ1-1; perhaps TRBD1 as D (5 bases). This clonotype originated in a human donor in good health. The CDR3 loop is CASSLGGDEWNTEAFF. The CDR3 coding sequence is TGTGCCAGCAGCTTGGGGGGGGACGAATGGAACACTGAAGCTTTCTTT.